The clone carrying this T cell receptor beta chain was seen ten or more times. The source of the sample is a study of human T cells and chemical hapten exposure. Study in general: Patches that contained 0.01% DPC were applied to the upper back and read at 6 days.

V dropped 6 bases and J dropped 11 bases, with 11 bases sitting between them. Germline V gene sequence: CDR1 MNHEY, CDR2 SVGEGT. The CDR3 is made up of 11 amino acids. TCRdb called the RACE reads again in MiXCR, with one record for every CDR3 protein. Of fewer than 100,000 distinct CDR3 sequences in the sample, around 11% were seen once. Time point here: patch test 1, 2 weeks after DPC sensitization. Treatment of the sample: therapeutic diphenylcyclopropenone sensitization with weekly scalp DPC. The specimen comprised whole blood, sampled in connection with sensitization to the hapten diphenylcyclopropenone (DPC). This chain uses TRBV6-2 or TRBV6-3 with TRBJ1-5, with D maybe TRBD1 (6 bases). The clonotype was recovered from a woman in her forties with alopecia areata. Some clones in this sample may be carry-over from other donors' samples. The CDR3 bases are TGTGCCAGCAGCTTGACAGGATCCCAGCATTTT. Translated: CASSLTGSQHF.